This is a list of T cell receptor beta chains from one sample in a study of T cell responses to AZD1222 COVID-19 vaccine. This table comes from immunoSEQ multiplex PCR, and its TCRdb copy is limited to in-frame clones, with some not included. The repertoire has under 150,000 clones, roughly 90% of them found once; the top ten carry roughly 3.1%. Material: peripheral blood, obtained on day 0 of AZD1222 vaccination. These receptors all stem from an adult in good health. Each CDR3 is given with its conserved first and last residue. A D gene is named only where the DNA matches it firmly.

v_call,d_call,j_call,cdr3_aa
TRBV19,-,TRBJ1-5,CASSNQDQPQHF
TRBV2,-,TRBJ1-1,CASSEGEYTEAFF
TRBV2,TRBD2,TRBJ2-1,CASRDYPYNEQFF
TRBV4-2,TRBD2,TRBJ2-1,CASSLRLAGGGLTSEQFF
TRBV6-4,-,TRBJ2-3,CASSDSEGNTQYF
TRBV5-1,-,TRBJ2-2,CASSLDPGELFF
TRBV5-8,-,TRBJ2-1,CASSLWHNEQFF
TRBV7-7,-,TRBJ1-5,CASSLGQDQPQHF
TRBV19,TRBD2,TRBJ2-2,CASRDLAGGLTGELFF
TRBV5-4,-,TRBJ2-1,CASSQGGTMTYNEQFF
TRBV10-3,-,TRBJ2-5,CAISEFYGNLQETQYF
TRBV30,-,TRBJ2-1,CAWSGLGVPTNEQFF
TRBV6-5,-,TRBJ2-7,CASSYSTLSSSYEQYF